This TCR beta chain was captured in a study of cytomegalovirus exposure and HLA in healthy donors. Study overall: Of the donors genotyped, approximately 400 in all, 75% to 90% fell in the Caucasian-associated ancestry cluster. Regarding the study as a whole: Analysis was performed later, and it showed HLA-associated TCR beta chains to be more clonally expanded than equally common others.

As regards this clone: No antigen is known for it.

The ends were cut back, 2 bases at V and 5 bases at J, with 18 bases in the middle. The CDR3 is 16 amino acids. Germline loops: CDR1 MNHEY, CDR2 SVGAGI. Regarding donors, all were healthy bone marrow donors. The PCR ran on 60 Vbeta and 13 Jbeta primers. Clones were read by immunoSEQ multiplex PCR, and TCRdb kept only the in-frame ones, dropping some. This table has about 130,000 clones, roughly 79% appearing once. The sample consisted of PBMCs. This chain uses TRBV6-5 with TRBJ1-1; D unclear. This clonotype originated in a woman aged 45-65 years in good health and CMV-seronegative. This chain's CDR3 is CASSYTGGRLGTEAFF. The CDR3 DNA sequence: TGTGCCAGCAGTTACACGGGCGGGCGGTTAGGGACTGAAGCTTTCTTT.